The 30 T cell receptor beta chains below come from one sample, sequenced in a study of T cell changes during pregnancy in multiple sclerosis. Generated by immunoSEQ multiplex PCR, the TCRdb table keeps only in-frame clones and is missing some. Of 40,000 or so clones in the sample, about nine tenths were seen once. Source: CD4+ T cells from peripheral blood mononuclear cells, taken in the first trimester of pregnancy. Every receptor here comes from a female donor in good health, enrolled as a control in a pregnancy study.

The chain employs TRBV4-3 and TRBJ1-3, with 9 bases matching TRBD1. After removal of 4 bases from V and 0 bases from J, the junction contained 10 bases not matched to a gene. CDR1 and CDR2 from the germline V gene are LGHNA and YSLEER. This CDR3 spans 18 amino acids. The CDR3 loop reads CASSPKGQGTYSGNTIYF. The DNA of the CDR3 is TGCGCCAGCAGCCCAAAAGGACAGGGGACTTACTCTGGAAACACCATATATTTT.

This sequence joins TRBV27 and TRBJ1-2, with TRBD1 as a possible D gene (5 bases). The germline gives CDR1 MNHEY, CDR2 SMNVEV (reference sequence). This CDR3 has 14 amino acids. V lost 6 bases to trimming and J lost 0 bases, with 11 bases between them. The CDR3 region is CASSSQGPNYGYTF. DNA of the CDR3: TGTGCCAGCAGCTCCCAGGGCCCTAACTATGGCTACACCTTC.

The gene calls are TRBV19 and TRBJ1-1; 9 nucleotides line up with TRBD1. V dropped 7 bases and J dropped 3; count of bases not matched to a gene: 6. Germline V gives CDR1 LNHDA, CDR2 SQIVND (reference sequence). The CDR3 runs 14 residues. The CDR3 region has the DNA TGTGCCAGTACCCACGGGACAGGGTACACTGAAGCTTTCTTT. Encoded protein: CASTHGTGYTEAFF.

This clone was seen just once. The chain is built from TRBV20-1 and TRBJ1-1; D is uncertain. V was cut by 3 bases and J by 8 bases, with 10 bases left in between. CDR3 size: 11 residues. Per the germline V gene, CDR1 is DFQATT and CDR2 is SNEGSKA (reference sequence). CDR3 loop: CSARSWAEAFF. The CDR3 DNA is TGCAGTGCTAGGAGTTGGGCAGAAGCTTTCTTT.

V usage is TRBV7-3 and J usage is TRBJ1-2; 7 nucleotides match TRBD1. V gave up 5 bases and J gave up 5 bases; unmatched junction bases: 5. This CDR3 spans 13 amino acids. CDR1 SGHTA and CDR2 FQGTGA come from the germline V gene. The chain's CDR3 is CASSATGVYGYTF. The CDR3 DNA follows: TGTGCCAGCAGCGCCACAGGGGTATATGGCTACACCTTC.

The rearrangement uses TRBV15 and TRBJ2-1; the D gene is possibly TRBD1 (6 bases). From germline, CDR1 is LNHNV and CDR2 YYDKDF (reference sequence). The length of the CDR3 is 13 residues. V gave up 3 bases and J gave up 7 bases, with 10 bases separating them. The CDR3 bases are TGTGCCACCAGCAGCAGAACAGGGAATGAGCAGTTCTTC. Its translation is CATSSRTGNEQFF.

The chain uses TRBV7-9 and TRBJ1-2; weak D call: TRBD1 (5 bases). The germline V gene has CDR1 SEHNR and CDR2 FQNEAQ (reference sequence). V was pared by 6 bases and J by 3 bases, with 17 bases between. This CDR3 spans 15 amino acids. The CDR3 loop is CASSSSGAPDYGYTF. In nucleotides, the CDR3 is TGTGCCAGCAGTTCTAGTGGGGCCCCAGACTATGGCTACACCTTC. Complete variable domain (other parts from reference TRBV7-9 and TRBJ1-2): DTGVSQNPRHKITKRGQNVTFRCDPISEHNRLYWYRQTLGQGPEFLTYFQNEAQLEKSRLLSDRFSAERPKGSFSTLEIQRTEQGDSAMYLCASSSSGAPDYGYTFGSGTRLTVV.

This sequence joins TRBV11-2 and TRBJ2-2, with TRBD2 matching 10 bases. J was trimmed by 7 bases and V by 3 bases; bases with no gene match: 11. The CDR3 sequence is 17 residues long. Per germline, CDR1 SGHAT and CDR2 FQNNGV. The CDR3 DNA follows: TGTGCCAGCAGCTTCGGAGGAGCGGGGGGGCATGGCGGGGAGCTGTTTTTT. Its translation is CASSFGGAGGHGGELFF.

The rearrangement links TRBV2 to TRBJ2-7; 7 bases agree with TRBD1. After removal of 6 bases from V and 3 bases from J, the junction contained 11 bases not matched to a gene. The germline V gene has CDR1 SNHLY and CDR2 FYNNEI. The CDR3 length is 15 residues. The CDR3 nucleotides read TGTGCCAGCAGGGGTGGACAGGTCAGGGGCTACGAGCAGTACTTC. The encoded protein is CASRGGQVRGYEQYF. Filled out from reference TRBV2 and TRBJ2-7, the complete variable domain reads EPEVTQTPSHQVTQMGQEVILRCVPISNHLYFYWYRQILGQKVEFLVSFYNNEISEKSEIFDDQFSVERPDGSNFTLKIRSTKLEDSAMYFCASRGGQVRGYEQYFGPGTRLTVT.

This chain links TRBV10-3 with TRBJ2-1; TRBD2 aligns across 15 bases. CDR3 length: 16 residues. Germline assignment: CDR1 ENHRY and CDR2 SYGVKD. Trimming removed 3 bases from V and 7 bases from J; junction bases left unmatched: 4. The CDR3 region has the DNA TGTGCCATCAGTGATCGGGGACTAGCGGGGGGTAATGAGCAGTTCTTC. Translation gives CAISDRGLAGGNEQFF.

The CDR3 is CASSLGEGGEAFF. In nucleotides, the CDR3 is TGTGCCAGCAGCTTAGGCGAGGGTGGTGAAGCTTTCTTT. The J gene is TRBJ1-1, the V gene TRBV11-2, with D unresolved. The CDR3 loop spans 13 amino acids. Germline-derived CDR1 and CDR2 are SGHAT and FQNNGV. Trimming stripped 1 base from V and 7 bases from J, with 10 bases between.

The chain is built from TRBV6-4 and TRBJ2-1; no firm D call. This CDR3 is 14 amino acids long. From germline, CDR1 is MRHNA and CDR2 SNTAGT. The V end was cut by 4 bases, the J end by 0 bases, with 7 bases between. The CDR3: CASSVDSSYNEQFF. Here the CDR3 DNA reads TGTGCCAGCAGTGTAGATAGCTCCTACAATGAGCAGTTCTTC.

In DNA, the CDR3 is TGTGCCAGCAGCCGACAGTACGGGGAGCTGTTTTTT. Amino acids: CASSRQYGELFF. This rearrangement joins TRBV7-2 to TRBJ2-2; maybe TRBD1 (5 bases). In germline, CDR1 is SGHTA, CDR2 FQGNSA. V was pared by 5 bases and J by 7 bases, with 8 bases between. CDR3 length: 12 amino acids.

This chain uses TRBV19 with TRBJ1-5; a weak D match, TRBD1 (6 bases). Trimming removed 6 bases at V and 1 base at J, with 10 bases between. The germline CDR1 and CDR2 sequences are LNHDA and SQIVND (reference sequence). The CDR3 extends over 14 amino acids. The CDR3 loop is CASRGGVSNQPQHF. CDR3 coding DNA: TGTGCCAGTAGAGGGGGGGTCAGCAATCAGCCCCAGCATTTT.

This clone appeared a few times. This rearrangement joins TRBV6-6 to TRBJ1-3; a possible D gene is TRBD1 (5 bases). The CDR3 totals 14 residues. Trimming left V 8 bases short and J 4 bases short, with 15 bases between. The germline V gene encodes CDR1 MNHNY and CDR2 SVGAGI (reference sequence). CDR3 in DNA: TGTGCCAGCGGGTCGAAGGGGTCGGGAAACACCATATATTTT. This sequence encodes CASGSKGSGNTIYF.

The chain combines TRBV29-1 with TRBJ2-5, with TRBD2 as a possible D gene (5 bases). CDR1 and CDR2 from the germline V gene are SQVTM and ANQGSEA. Trimming shortened V by 7 bases and J by 5 bases, and 17 bases separated the two germline ends. The CDR3 has 13 amino acids. CDR3 DNA: TGCAGCGCTCGGGCTAGCAATCGGGAGACCCAGTACTTC. This gives the protein CSARASNRETQYF.

V and J are TRBV4-3 and TRBJ2-4; a possible D gene is TRBD2 (5 bases). V was shortened by 0 bases and J by 16 bases, with 13 bases between the two germline ends. Germline lookup yields CDR1 LGHNA and CDR2 YSLEER. The CDR3 totals 12 residues. The CDR3, as DNA: TGCGCCAGCAGCCAAGATGGGAGAGACCCTTACTTC. It translates to CASSQDGRDPYF.

The chain joins TRBV5-1 to TRBJ2-7; D possibly corresponds to TRBD1 (6 bases). Germline V gene data show CDR1 as SGHRS and CDR2 as YFSETQ. The V and J ends lost 0 bases and 6 bases respectively, with 10 bases between them. The length of the CDR3 is 13 residues. DNA for the CDR3: TGCGCCAGCAGCTTGGCCAGGGGCAGCGAGCAGTACTTC. This sequence encodes CASSLARGSEQYF.

V usage is TRBV27 and J usage is TRBJ2-1; 8 positions match TRBD1. Germline-derived CDR1 and CDR2 are MNHEY and SMNVEV (reference sequence). The V gene end was trimmed by 3 bases and the J gene end by 12 bases; junction bases not matched to a gene: 10. The CDR3 totals 14 residues. The CDR3 coding sequence is TGTGCCAGCAGTTTGCGTGGCAGGGGGCTTGGGCAGTTCTTC. Its protein is CASSLRGRGLGQFF.

CDR3 bases: TGTGCTAGTGGTTCCACAGGGGGCGCTCAGTACTTC. This codes for CASGSTGGAQYF. The chain recombines TRBV12-5 with TRBJ2-7; TRBD1 aligns across 9 bases. Germline CDR1 LGHNT, CDR2 FRNRAP. The CDR3 length is 12 residues. Losses at the gene ends were 4 bases for V and 10 bases for J; bases not matched to a gene: 5.

The CDR3 here is CASGAGHPNEQFF. The CDR3 DNA is TGCGCCAGCGGAGCGGGACACCCAAATGAGCAGTTCTTC. V gene TRBV10-2 combines with J gene TRBJ2-1, with TRBD2 as a possible D gene (7 bases). V lost 8 bases and J lost 7, with 15 bases in between. The CDR3 is 13 amino acids. Germline-derived CDR1 and CDR2 are WSHSY and SAAADI.

The rearrangement links TRBV6-5 to TRBJ2-1; 11 bases fit TRBD2. The length of the CDR3 is 13 residues. V lost 5 bases and J lost 15; bases outside the gene matches: 9. The germline V gene has CDR1 MNHEY and CDR2 SVGAGI. The CDR3 loop reads CASSGLAGGRGFF. The CDR3 region has the DNA TGTGCCAGCAGTGGGCTAGCGGGGGGACGGGGGTTCTTC.

This chain links TRBV5-8 with TRBJ1-2; 7 bases line up with TRBD1. V lost 2 bases and J lost 7; bases outside the gene matches: 8. Germline V CDR1 and CDR2: SGHTS, YDEGEE. The CDR3 has 14 residues. As DNA, the CDR3 is TGTGCCAGCAGCTTAAAATTACAGGGGTTTGGCTACACCTTC. Translating it yields CASSLKLQGFGYTF.

The rearrangement links TRBV28 to TRBJ2-7; the match to TRBD2 covers 7 bases. J lost 3 bases, V lost 3 bases, and 14 bases had no gene match. There are 17 residues in the CDR3. Germline V CDR1 and CDR2: MDHEN, SYDVKM. The DNA of the CDR3 is TGTGCCAGCAGTTTTCGCCCCGTTCTTGCGGGGGACTACGAGCAGTACTTC. Protein sequence: CASSFRPVLAGDYEQYF.

The CDR3 DNA follows: TGTGCCAGTACCCCGGGACAGGGGCGCATGAACACTGAAGCTTTCTTT. Encoded protein: CASTPGQGRMNTEAFF. V usage is TRBV19 and J usage is TRBJ1-1, with TRBD1 matching 10 bases. The CDR3 is 16 amino acids. The germline V gene encodes CDR1 LNHDA and CDR2 SQIVND (reference sequence). Losses at the gene ends were 7 bases for V and 0 bases for J; bases not matched to a gene: 8.

The chain links TRBV7-3 to TRBJ2-3; 8 bases map to TRBD1. Germline trimming cut 7 bases from V and 1 base from J; bases unmatched to any gene: 4. Germline CDR1 is SGHTA and CDR2 is FQGTGA. CDR3 length: 14 amino acids. The CDR3 here is CASTLTGGTDTQYF. In DNA, the CDR3 is TGTGCCAGCACCTTGACAGGGGGCACAGATACGCAGTATTTT.

This chain connects TRBV5-6 to TRBJ1-1; 8 bases are shared with TRBD1. Germline-derived CDR1 and CDR2 are SGHDT and YYEEEE. The J segment lost 1 base and the V segment lost 4 bases, leaving 12 bases of the junction unmatched. This CDR3 is built from 17 residues. The CDR3 DNA reads TGTGCCAGCAGCAGCCTCGGGGGCAGGGGGCAGAACACTGAAGCTTTCTTT. This codes for CASSSLGGRGQNTEAFF.

The J gene is TRBJ1-6, the V gene TRBV4-3; D not resolved. Germline CDR1 is LGHNA and CDR2 is YSLEER. The CDR3 runs 14 residues. Trimming shortened V by 0 bases and J by 9 bases, and 9 bases separated the two germline ends. The CDR3 reads CASSQESRSSPLHF. The CDR3 region has the DNA TGCGCCAGCAGCCAAGAGTCCAGAAGTTCACCCCTCCACTTT.

The V call is TRBV18, the J call TRBJ2-7; tentative D call: TRBD2 (7 bases). The CDR3 loop spans 18 amino acids. Per germline, CDR1 KGHSH and CDR2 LQKENI. The V gene lost 0 bases and the J gene lost 4 bases, with 22 bases spanning the gap. As DNA, the CDR3 is TGTGCCAGCTCACCACCGATAGGGGAGGTGGGGGGGCCATACGAGCAGTACTTC. This translates into CASSPPIGEVGGPYEQYF.

This clone came up once. The chain has TRBV5-1 and TRBJ1-6, with D possibly TRBD1 on 6 matching bases. CDR3 size: 17 residues. Germline values: CDR1 SGHRS, CDR2 YFSETQ. V was clipped by 4 bases and J by 9 bases, with 23 bases between them. CDR3 loop: CASSIGRDTERGSPLHF. The CDR3 DNA reads TGCGCCAGCAGCATCGGACGGGACACGGAAAGGGGTTCACCCCTCCACTTT.